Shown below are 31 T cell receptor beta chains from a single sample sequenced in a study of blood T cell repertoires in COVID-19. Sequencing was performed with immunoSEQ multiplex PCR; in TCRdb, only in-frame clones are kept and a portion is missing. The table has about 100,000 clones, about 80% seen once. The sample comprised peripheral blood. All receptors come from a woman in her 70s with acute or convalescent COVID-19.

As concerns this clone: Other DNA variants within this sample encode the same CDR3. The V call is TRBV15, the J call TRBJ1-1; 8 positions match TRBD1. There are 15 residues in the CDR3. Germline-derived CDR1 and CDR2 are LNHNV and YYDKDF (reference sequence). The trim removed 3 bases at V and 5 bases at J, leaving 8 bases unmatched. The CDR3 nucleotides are TGTGCCACCAGCAGCGGCAGACAGGGGAGGACTGAAGCTTTCTTT. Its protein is CATSSGRQGRTEAFF. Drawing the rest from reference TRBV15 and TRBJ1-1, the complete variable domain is DAMVIQNPRYQVTQFGKPVTLSCSQTLNHNVMYWYQQKSSQAPKLLFHYYDKDFNNEADTPDNFQSRRPNTSFCFLDIRSPGLGDTAMYLCATSSGRQGRTEAFFGQGTRLTVV.

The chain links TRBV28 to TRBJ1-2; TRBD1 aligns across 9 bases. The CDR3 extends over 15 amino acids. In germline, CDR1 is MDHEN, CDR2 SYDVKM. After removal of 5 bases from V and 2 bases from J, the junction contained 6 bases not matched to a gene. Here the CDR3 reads CASSLYRGQNYGYTF. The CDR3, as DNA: TGTGCCAGCAGTCTCTACAGGGGGCAAAACTATGGCTACACCTTC.

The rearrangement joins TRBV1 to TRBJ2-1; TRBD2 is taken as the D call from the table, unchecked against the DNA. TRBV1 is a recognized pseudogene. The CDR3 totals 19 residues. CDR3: CTSSQSLAGGLNVYNEQFF. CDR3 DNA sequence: TGCACCAGCAGCCAATCTCTAGCGGGGGGGCTAAATGTTTACAATGAGCAGTTCTTC.

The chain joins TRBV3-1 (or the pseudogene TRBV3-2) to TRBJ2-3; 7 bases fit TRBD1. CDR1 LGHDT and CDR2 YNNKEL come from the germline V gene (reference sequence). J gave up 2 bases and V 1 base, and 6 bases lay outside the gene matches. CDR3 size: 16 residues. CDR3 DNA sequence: TGTGCCAGCAGCCAAGCCGGGACAGCCATCACAGATACGCAGTATTTT. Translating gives CASSQAGTAITDTQYF.

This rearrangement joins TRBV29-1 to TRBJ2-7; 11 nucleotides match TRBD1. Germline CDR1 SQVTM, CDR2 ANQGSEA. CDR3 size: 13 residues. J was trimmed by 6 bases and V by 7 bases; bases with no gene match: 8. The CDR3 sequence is CSARDRGWSEQYF. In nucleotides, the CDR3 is TGCAGCGCCCGGGACAGGGGGTGGTCCGAGCAGTACTTC.

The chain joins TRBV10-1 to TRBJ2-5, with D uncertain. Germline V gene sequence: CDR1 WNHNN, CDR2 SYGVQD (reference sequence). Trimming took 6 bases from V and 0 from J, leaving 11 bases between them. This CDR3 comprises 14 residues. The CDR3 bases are TGCGCCAGCAGCCTAAATAGCAACCAAGAGACCCAGTACTTC. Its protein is CASSLNSNQETQYF.

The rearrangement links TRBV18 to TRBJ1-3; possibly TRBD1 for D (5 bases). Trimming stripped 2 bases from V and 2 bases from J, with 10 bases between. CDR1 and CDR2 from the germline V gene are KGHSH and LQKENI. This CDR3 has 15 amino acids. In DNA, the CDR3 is TGTGCCAGCTCACCAGTCACAGGCACTGGAAACACCATATATTTT. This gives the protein CASSPVTGTGNTIYF.

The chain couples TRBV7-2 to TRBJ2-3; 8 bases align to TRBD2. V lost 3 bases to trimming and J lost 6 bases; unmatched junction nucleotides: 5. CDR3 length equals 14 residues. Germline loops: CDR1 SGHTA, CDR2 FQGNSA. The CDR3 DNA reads TGTGCCAGCAGCTTGGCGGGGGGTGGTGATACGCAGTATTTT. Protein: CASSLAGGGDTQYF. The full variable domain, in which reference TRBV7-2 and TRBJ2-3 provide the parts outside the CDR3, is GAGVSQSPSNKVTEKGKDVELRCDPISGHTALYWYRQSLGQGLEFLIYFQGNSAPDKSGLPSDRFSAERTGGSVSTLTIQRTQQEDSAVYLCASSLAGGGDTQYFGPGTRLTVL.

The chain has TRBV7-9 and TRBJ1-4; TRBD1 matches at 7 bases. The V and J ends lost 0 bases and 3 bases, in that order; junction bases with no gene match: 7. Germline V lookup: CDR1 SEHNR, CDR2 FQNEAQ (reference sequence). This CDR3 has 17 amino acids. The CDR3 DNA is TGTGCCAGCAGCTTAGCGCCGGCAGGGGGTCCTAATGAAAAACTGTTTTTT. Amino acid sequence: CASSLAPAGGPNEKLFF.

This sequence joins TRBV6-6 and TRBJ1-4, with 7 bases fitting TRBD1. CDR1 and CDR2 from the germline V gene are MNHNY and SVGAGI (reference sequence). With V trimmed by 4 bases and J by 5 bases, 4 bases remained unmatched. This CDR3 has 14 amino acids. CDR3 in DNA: TGTGCCAGCAGTTGGGGGACAGCCAATGAAAAACTGTTTTTT. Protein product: CASSWGTANEKLFF.

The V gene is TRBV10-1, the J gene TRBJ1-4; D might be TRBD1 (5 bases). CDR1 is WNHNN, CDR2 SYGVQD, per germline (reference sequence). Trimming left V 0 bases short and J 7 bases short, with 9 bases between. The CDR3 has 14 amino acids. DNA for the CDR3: TGCGCCAGCAGTGAGTCGGGGGAGGTTGAAAAACTGTTTTTT. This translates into CASSESGEVEKLFF.

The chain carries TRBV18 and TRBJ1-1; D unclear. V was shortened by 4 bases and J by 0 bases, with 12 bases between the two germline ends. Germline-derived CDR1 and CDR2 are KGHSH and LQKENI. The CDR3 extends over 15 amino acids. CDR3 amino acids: CASSRGAIMNTEAFF. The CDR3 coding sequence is TGTGCCAGCTCACGGGGAGCTATCATGAACACTGAAGCTTTCTTT.

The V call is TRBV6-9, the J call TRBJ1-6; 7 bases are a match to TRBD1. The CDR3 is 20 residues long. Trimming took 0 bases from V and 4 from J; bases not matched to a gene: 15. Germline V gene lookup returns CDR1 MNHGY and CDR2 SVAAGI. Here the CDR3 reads CASSYSKPRRDRAYNSPLHF. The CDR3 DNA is TGTGCCAGCAGTTATTCGAAGCCCCGGCGGGACAGAGCTTATAATTCACCCCTCCACTTT.

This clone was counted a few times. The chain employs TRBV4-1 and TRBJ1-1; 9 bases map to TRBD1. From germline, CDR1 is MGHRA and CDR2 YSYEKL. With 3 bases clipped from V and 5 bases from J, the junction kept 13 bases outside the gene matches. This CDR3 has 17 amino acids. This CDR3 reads CASSQEGTGRRRTEAFF. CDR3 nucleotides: TGCGCCAGCAGCCAGGAAGGGACAGGGAGGCGAAGGACTGAAGCTTTCTTT.

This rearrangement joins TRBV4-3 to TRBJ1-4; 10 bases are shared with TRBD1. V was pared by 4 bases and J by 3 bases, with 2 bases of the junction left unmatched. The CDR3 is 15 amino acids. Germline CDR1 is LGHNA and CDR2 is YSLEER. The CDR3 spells CASSPTGGPNEKLFF. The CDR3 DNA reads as TGCGCCAGCAGCCCGACAGGGGGCCCTAATGAAAAACTGTTTTTT.

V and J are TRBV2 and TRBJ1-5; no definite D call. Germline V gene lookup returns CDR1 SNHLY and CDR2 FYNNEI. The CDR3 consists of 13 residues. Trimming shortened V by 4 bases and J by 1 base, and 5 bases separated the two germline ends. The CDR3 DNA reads TGTGCCAGCAGTGGAACAAGCAATCAGCCCCAGCATTTT. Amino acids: CASSGTSNQPQHF. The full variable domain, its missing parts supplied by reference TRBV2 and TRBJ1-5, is EPEVTQTPSHQVTQMGQEVILRCVPISNHLYFYWYRQILGQKVEFLVSFYNNEISEKSEIFDDQFSVERPDGSNFTLKIRSTKLEDSAMYFCASSGTSNQPQHFGDGTRLSIL.

CDR3 sequence reads: CATAAGTGGYNEQFF. DNA for the CDR3: TGTGCCACCGCGGCCGGGACAGGGGGTTACAATGAGCAGTTCTTC. The V gene is TRBV6-5, the J gene TRBJ2-1; TRBD1 aligns across 11 bases. There are 15 residues in the CDR3. Germline V gene lookup returns CDR1 MNHEY and CDR2 SVGAGI. V lost 10 bases and J lost 4; bases outside the gene matches: 9.

The CDR3 sequence: CASSSSPGSSGNTIYF. The CDR3, as DNA: TGTGCCAGCTCATCAAGTCCGGGATCCTCTGGAAACACCATATATTTT. V and J are TRBV18 and TRBJ1-3; no definite D call. Per germline, CDR1 KGHSH and CDR2 LQKENI. This CDR3 is built from 16 residues. Trimming shortened V by 5 bases and J by 0 bases, and 14 bases separated the two germline ends.

The CDR3 loop reads CASKEGLADTGELFF. The CDR3 DNA sequence: TGTGCCAGCAAGGAGGGCCTAGCGGACACCGGGGAGCTGTTTTTT. The V gene is TRBV6-4, the J gene TRBJ2-2, with TRBD2 matching over 7 bases. The germline CDR1 and CDR2 sequences are MRHNA and SNTAGT. The CDR3 runs to 15 residues. Germline trimming cut 7 bases from V and 3 bases from J; bases unmatched to any gene: 8.

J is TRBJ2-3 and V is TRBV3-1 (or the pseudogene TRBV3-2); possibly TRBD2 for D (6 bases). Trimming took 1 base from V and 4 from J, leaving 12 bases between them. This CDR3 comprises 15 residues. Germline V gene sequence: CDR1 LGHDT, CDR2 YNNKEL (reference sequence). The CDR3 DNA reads TGTGCCAGCAGCCAAGGCGCGGGGCTCCCAGATACGCAGTATTTT. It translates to CASSQGAGLPDTQYF.

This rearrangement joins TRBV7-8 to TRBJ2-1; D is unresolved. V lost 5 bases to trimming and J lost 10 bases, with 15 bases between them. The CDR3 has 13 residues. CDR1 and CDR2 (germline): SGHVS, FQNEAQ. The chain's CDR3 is CASSRSYRLEQFF. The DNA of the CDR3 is TGTGCCAGCAGCCGCAGCTATCGACTCGAGCAGTTCTTC.

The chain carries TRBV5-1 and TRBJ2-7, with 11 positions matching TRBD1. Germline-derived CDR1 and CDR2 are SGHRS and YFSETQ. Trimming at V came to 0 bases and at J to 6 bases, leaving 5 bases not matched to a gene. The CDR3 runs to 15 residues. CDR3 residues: CASSLGGTGGGEQYF. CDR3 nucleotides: TGCGCCAGCAGCTTGGGCGGGACAGGGGGAGGCGAGCAGTACTTC.

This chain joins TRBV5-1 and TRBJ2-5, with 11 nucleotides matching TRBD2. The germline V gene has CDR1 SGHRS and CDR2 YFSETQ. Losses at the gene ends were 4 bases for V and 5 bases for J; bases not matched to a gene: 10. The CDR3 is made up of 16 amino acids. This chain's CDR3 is CASSPSGGPPQETQYF. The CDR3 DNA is TGCGCCAGCAGCCCTAGCGGGGGGCCGCCTCAGGAGACCCAGTACTTC.

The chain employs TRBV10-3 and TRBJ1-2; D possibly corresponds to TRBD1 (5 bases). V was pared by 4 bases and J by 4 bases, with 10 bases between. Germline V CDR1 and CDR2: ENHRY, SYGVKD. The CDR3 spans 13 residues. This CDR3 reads CAISGGHFYGYTF. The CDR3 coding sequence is TGTGCCATCAGTGGGGGCCATTTCTATGGCTACACCTTC.

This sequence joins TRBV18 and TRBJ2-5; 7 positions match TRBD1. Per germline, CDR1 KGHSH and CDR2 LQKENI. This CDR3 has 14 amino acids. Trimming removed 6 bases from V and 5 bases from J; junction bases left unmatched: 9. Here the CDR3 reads CASSPRQGEETQYF. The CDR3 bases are TGTGCCAGCTCCCCCAGACAGGGAGAGGAGACCCAGTACTTC.

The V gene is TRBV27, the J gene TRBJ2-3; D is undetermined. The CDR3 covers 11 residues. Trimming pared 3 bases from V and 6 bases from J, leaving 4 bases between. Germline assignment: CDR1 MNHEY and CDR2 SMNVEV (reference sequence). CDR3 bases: TGTGCCAGCAGTTTCATGGATACGCAGTATTTT. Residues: CASSFMDTQYF.

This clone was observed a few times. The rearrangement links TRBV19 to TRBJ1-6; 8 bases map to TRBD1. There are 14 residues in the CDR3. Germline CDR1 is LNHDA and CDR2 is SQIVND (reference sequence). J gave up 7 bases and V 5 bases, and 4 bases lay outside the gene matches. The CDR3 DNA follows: TGTGCCAGTAGTCCGGGACAGGCGAATTCACCCCTCCACTTT. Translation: CASSPGQANSPLHF.

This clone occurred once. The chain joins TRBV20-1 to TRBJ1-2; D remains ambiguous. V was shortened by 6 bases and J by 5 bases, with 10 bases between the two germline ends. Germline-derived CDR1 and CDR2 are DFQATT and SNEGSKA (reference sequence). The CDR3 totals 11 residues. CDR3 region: CSATPQYGYTF. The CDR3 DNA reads TGCAGTGCCACCCCGCAGTATGGCTACACCTTC.

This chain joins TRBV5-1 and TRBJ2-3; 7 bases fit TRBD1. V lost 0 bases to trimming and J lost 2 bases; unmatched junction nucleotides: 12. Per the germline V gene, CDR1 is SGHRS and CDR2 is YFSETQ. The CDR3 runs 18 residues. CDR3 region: CASSLVGFRTGYTDTQYF. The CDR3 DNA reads TGCGCCAGCAGCTTGGTGGGTTTCAGGACAGGCTACACAGATACGCAGTATTTT.

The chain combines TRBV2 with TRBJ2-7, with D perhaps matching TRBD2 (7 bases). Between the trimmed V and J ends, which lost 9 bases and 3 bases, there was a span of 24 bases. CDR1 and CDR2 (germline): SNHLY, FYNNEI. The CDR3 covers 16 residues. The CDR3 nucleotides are TGTGCCAGTACTAGGGGGGCGTTAAGCGGGGACTACGAGCAGTACTTC. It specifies CASTRGALSGDYEQYF.

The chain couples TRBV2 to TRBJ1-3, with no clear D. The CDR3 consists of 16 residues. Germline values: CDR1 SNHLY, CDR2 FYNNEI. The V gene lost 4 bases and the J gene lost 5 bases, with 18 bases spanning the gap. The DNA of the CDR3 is TGTGCCAGCAGTGTTTTGAGGGTTGGTTCGAGAAACACCATATATTTT. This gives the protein CASSVLRVGSRNTIYF. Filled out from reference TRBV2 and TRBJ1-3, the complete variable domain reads EPEVTQTPSHQVTQMGQEVILRCVPISNHLYFYWYRQILGQKVEFLVSFYNNEISEKSEIFDDQFSVERPDGSNFTLKIRSTKLEDSAMYFCASSVLRVGSRNTIYFGEGSWLTVV.